In its sample, the clone carrying this T cell receptor beta chain was seen a few times. As yet, its antigen is unknown. This sample was taken from a study of tumor-infiltrating lymphocytes in primary liver carcinoma. Starting material of around 490 ng total RNA yielded TCR beta cDNA via a constant-region primer. Slightly modified ARM-PCR, run as three nested multiplex PCR rounds, produced the TCR beta libraries. Primers for the first two PCR rounds were TRBV1-TRBV30 forward primers and a C-beta reverse primer (around 10 cycles per round). TCRdb itself ran the multiplex PCR reads through MiXCR, one entry per CDR3 protein. The table includes 100,000 or so distinct CDR3 sequences, around 71% detected once. Broader study findings: Tumor samples exhibited a significantly greater top-250-clone fraction than blood samples (p = 0.039). Tumor region pairs shared more overlap than did tumor-adjacent and tumor-blood pairs.

Investigators took RNA and DNA out together from about 20-30 mg of unsorted bulk tissue. V lost 4 bases and J 6 bases, leaving 16 bases between the germline ends. The germline V gene has CDR1 MGHRA and CDR2 YSYEKL. The CDR3 runs 14 residues. Sequencing was performed on liver tumor tissue from sampling region 2. The sample's subset: tumor region T2, inferior pole. This receptor was taken from an older woman with primary liver carcinoma and hepatitis B virus infection. The chain couples TRBV4-1 to TRBJ2-7; D not resolved. The CDR3 loop reads CASSPKKGNCEQYF. In nucleotides, the CDR3 is TGCGCCAGCAGCCCCAAGAAAGGTAACTGCGAGCAGTACTTC.